What follows are 10 T cell receptor beta chains derived from one specimen sequenced in a study of technical replicates of blood from several donors. Libraries were prepared by immunoSEQ multiplex PCR; TCRdb keeps only in-frame clonotypes and omits some of them. Found here are more than 9,000 clones, roughly 94% of them singletons; the top ten hold 6% to 8.5%. Sequences were obtained from PBMCs. The receptor set was obtained from a human donor in good health.

This sequence joins TRBV15 and TRBJ2-1; 7 bases agree with TRBD2. With 8 bases clipped from V and 5 bases from J, the junction kept 15 bases outside the gene matches. The CDR3 has 16 amino acids. Germline V lookup: CDR1 LNHNV, CDR2 YYDKDF (reference sequence). The CDR3 nucleotides are TGTGCCACCCAGGTTCCTACCGGGACTAATCACAATGAGCAGTTCTTC. Translating it yields CATQVPTGTNHNEQFF.

The chain has TRBV6-5 and TRBJ1-1; D is unresolved. With 10 bases removed from V and 4 bases from J, the gap between germline ends came to 22 bases. Germline V CDR1 and CDR2: MNHEY, SVGAGI. This CDR3 region has 15 residues. The CDR3 spells CATAPGLAFPTEAFF. The CDR3 DNA reads as TGTGCCACCGCTCCGGGGTTGGCGTTTCCCACTGAAGCTTTCTTT.

V is TRBV10-3 and J is TRBJ2-2; D is possibly TRBD1 (6 bases). CDR1 and CDR2 (germline): ENHRY, SYGVKD. V gave up 6 bases and J gave up 4 bases, with 9 bases separating them. This CDR3 region has 13 residues. CDR3 bases: TGTGCCATCAGAGGACAGTCCACCGGGGAGCTGTTTTTT. Its protein product is CAIRGQSTGELFF.

This chain links TRBV5-4 with TRBJ2-1, with D possibly TRBD2 on 5 matching bases. V lost 1 base and J lost 7, with 12 bases in between. CDR3 size: 14 residues. Germline-derived CDR1 and CDR2 are SGHNT and YYREEE (reference sequence). As DNA, the CDR3 is TGTGCCAGCAGCTTGCTAGGGCCGGGGAATGAGCAGTTCTTC. It codes for CASSLLGPGNEQFF.

This chain's CDR3 is CASSRGGATSYEQYF. The CDR3 bases are TGTGCCAGCAGCCGCGGGGGAGCGACCAGCTACGAGCAGTACTTC. V gene TRBV11-2 combines with J gene TRBJ2-7; 7 positions match TRBD2. The CDR3 contains 15 residues. Germline V gene lookup returns CDR1 SGHAT and CDR2 FQNNGV. V lost 5 bases to trimming and J lost 3 bases; unmatched junction nucleotides: 10. The full variable domain, with the rest looked up from reference TRBV11-2 and TRBJ2-7, is EAGVAQSPRYKIIEKRQSVAFWCNPISGHATLYWYQQILGQGPKLLIQFQNNGVVDDSQLPKDRFSAERLKGVDSTLKIQPAKLEDSAVYLCASSRGGATSYEQYFGPGTRLTVT.

This rearrangement joins TRBV5-1 to TRBJ2-7; 7 bases map to TRBD1. CDR3 size: 13 residues. Trimming at V came to 4 bases and at J to 4 bases, leaving 5 bases not matched to a gene. Germline-derived CDR1 and CDR2 are SGHRS and YFSETQ. CDR3 DNA sequence: TGCGCCAGCAGCATGACAGGGTTGTACGAGCAGTACTTC. Translation gives CASSMTGLYEQYF.

The chain employs TRBV19 and TRBJ2-1; 7 positions match TRBD1. This CDR3 has 15 amino acids. V trimming: 3 bases; J trimming: 7 bases; junction bases outside the gene matches: 9. Germline V gives CDR1 LNHDA, CDR2 SQIVND (reference sequence). CDR3 DNA: TGTGCCAGTAGTATCCCGACGGACAGGCCGAATGAGCAGTTCTTC. Translated, it gives CASSIPTDRPNEQFF.

The chain links TRBV5-1 to TRBJ2-3, with D unresolved. Germline V gives CDR1 SGHRS, CDR2 YFSETQ. V lost 1 base, J lost 4 bases, and 10 bases lay in between. The CDR3 contains 14 residues. Written as DNA, the CDR3 is TGCGCCAGCAGCTTGAGCGAACCCCCAGATACGCAGTATTTT. This translates into CASSLSEPPDTQYF.

The genes are TRBV4-1 and TRBJ2-3, with 8 bases matching TRBD2. The germline V gene has CDR1 MGHRA and CDR2 YSYEKL. This CDR3 contains 18 residues. Germline trimming cut 2 bases from V and 2 bases from J; bases unmatched to any gene: 12. The CDR3 nucleotides read TGCGCCAGCAGCCAAAGCAACTTAGCGGGACCCTTCACAGATACGCAGTATTTT. This translates into CASSQSNLAGPFTDTQYF.

The gene calls are TRBV14 and TRBJ2-1; no reliable D call. Germline-derived CDR1 and CDR2 are SGHDN and FVKESK. Trimming shortened V by 1 base and J by 5 bases, and 12 bases separated the two germline ends. This CDR3 has 15 amino acids. CDR3 DNA: TGTGCCAGCAGCCAAGTCTTTCGCCGGGACAATGAGCAGTTCTTC. It specifies CASSQVFRRDNEQFF.